A single sample is the source of the 23 T cell receptor beta chains below, sequenced in a study of resident and recirculating memory T cells in vitiligo. Clones were read by immunoSEQ multiplex PCR, and TCRdb kept only the in-frame ones, dropping some. The sample includes around 78,000 clones, roughly 94% of them seen just once. Sequenced sample: blood. These receptors all come from a male donor with vitiligo.

As regards this clone: One junction end does not reproduce the germline sequence, and a read error may be involved. The chain couples TRBV9 to TRBJ2-2, with a possible D match to TRBD2 (5 bases). The CDR3 loop spans 12 amino acids. Germline V gene sequence: CDR1 SGDLS, CDR2 YYNGEE. As DNA, the CDR3 is TGTGCCAGCAGCGTAGTACACCGGGGAGCTGTTTTT. Protein product: CASSVVHRGAVF.

The chain combines TRBV7-3 with TRBJ1-3, with a weak D call TRBD1 (5 bases). Germline values: CDR1 SGHTA, CDR2 FQGTGA. The V gene lost 1 base and the J gene lost 0 bases, with 10 bases spanning the gap. The CDR3 consists of 16 residues. CDR3 sequence reads: CASSLRGRYSGNTIYF. The DNA for the CDR3 is TGTGCCAGCAGCTTAAGGGGCAGGTACTCTGGAAACACCATATATTTT.

The chain combines TRBV27 with TRBJ2-7, with no clear D. This CDR3 region has 13 residues. The germline V gene encodes CDR1 MNHEY and CDR2 SMNVEV (reference sequence). Trimming took off 6 bases at V and 0 bases at J, with 9 bases between the two ends. For the CDR3, the DNA is TGTGCCAGCAGCTATAAGAGCTCCTACGAGCAGTACTTC. It encodes CASSYKSSYEQYF.

V usage is TRBV7-8 and J usage is TRBJ1-2; a possible D gene is TRBD1 (6 bases). CDR3 length equals 14 residues. In germline, CDR1 is SGHVS, CDR2 FQNEAQ. Trimming removed 1 base at V and 3 bases at J, with 9 bases between. This CDR3 reads CASSLVPGDYGYTF. CDR3 DNA sequence: TGTGCCAGCAGCTTAGTCCCAGGGGACTATGGCTACACCTTC.

V gene TRBV5-1 combines with J gene TRBJ1-2; TRBD1 matches at 11 bases. The length of the CDR3 is 14 residues. V lost 3 bases to trimming and J lost 6 bases; unmatched junction nucleotides: 4. CDR1 is SGHRS, CDR2 YFSETQ, per germline. The CDR3 DNA reads TGCGCCAGCAGCTCGGGACAGGGGGTTCATGGCTACACCTTC. Its protein is CASSSGQGVHGYTF.

V usage is TRBV7-8 and J usage is TRBJ2-1; TRBD2 might be the D (6 bases). V lost 3 bases and J lost 7, with 13 bases in between. Germline V gene sequence: CDR1 SGHVS, CDR2 FQNEAQ. The CDR3 length is 14 residues. The CDR3 bases are TGTGCCAGCAGCTTTCGGAGGGGCAGGAATGAGCAGTTCTTC. Encoded protein: CASSFRRGRNEQFF.

This rearrangement joins TRBV6-5 to TRBJ2-7, with D perhaps matching TRBD1 (6 bases). From germline, CDR1 is MNHEY and CDR2 SVGAGI. V was pared by 6 bases and J by 1 base, with 16 bases between. This CDR3 comprises 15 residues. Here the CDR3 reads CASSPGTSPSYEQYF. DNA of the CDR3: TGTGCCAGCAGCCCAGGGACATCACCTTCCTACGAGCAGTACTTC.

V gene TRBV29-1 combines with J gene TRBJ2-7, with TRBD1 identical over 7 bases. Germline lookup yields CDR1 SQVTM and CDR2 ANQGSEA. The ends lost 5 bases at V and 2 bases at J; junction bases unmatched: 9. The CDR3 is 14 residues long. The CDR3 is CSVRGTDNTYEQYF. The CDR3 DNA is TGCAGCGTTAGGGGGACAGATAATACCTACGAGCAGTACTTC.

The J gene is TRBJ1-1, the V gene TRBV7-9, with a weak D call TRBD1 (5 bases). V was pared by 2 bases and J by 6 bases, with 10 bases between. The V gene's germline CDR1 is SEHNR and CDR2 FQNEAQ (reference sequence). This CDR3 comprises 13 residues. CDR3 protein: CASSLIGGPEAFF. Here the CDR3 DNA reads TGTGCCAGCAGCTTAATCGGGGGACCTGAAGCTTTCTTT.

CDR3 DNA: TGTGCCAGTAGACAGCGGGGAAACACCATATATTTT. Its protein is CASRQRGNTIYF. The chain links TRBV19 to TRBJ1-3, with unresolved D. This CDR3 contains 12 residues. CDR1 LNHDA and CDR2 SQIVND come from the germline V gene (reference sequence). V was shortened by 6 bases and J by 4 bases, with 7 bases between the two germline ends.

The chain carries TRBV6-6 and TRBJ2-7, with D possibly matching TRBD2 (6 bases). There are 15 residues in the CDR3. The V gene lost 0 bases and the J gene lost 2 bases, with 11 bases spanning the gap. In germline, CDR1 is MNHNY, CDR2 SVGAGI (reference sequence). CDR3 sequence (DNA): TGTGCCAGCAGTTACTCGTCCGGGAGAACCTACGAGCAGTACTTC. Its protein product is CASSYSSGRTYEQYF.

The J gene is TRBJ1-4, the V gene TRBV4-1, with no clear D. Germline CDR1 MGHRA, CDR2 YSYEKL. CDR3 length: 14 amino acids. V shed 2 bases and J shed 0 bases, with 4 bases lying between them. CDR3 coding DNA: TGCGCCAGCAGCCAACCAGCAACTAATGAAAAACTGTTTTTT. Its protein is CASSQPATNEKLFF.

This clone was seen once. The chain uses TRBV5-1 and TRBJ2-3; D might be TRBD1 (6 bases). Trimming removed 4 bases at V and 6 bases at J, with 12 bases between. Germline V gene data show CDR1 as SGHRS and CDR2 as YFSETQ. This CDR3 contains 13 residues. CDR3 nucleotide sequence: TGCGCCAGCAGCCTTGGACAGAGGGATACGCAGTATTTT. It codes for CASSLGQRDTQYF.

The chain recombines TRBV20-1 with TRBJ2-7; possibly TRBD2 for D (6 bases). Germline V gene sequence: CDR1 DFQATT, CDR2 SNEGSKA (reference sequence). The CDR3 runs 11 residues. Between the trimmed V and J ends, which lost 5 bases and 8 bases, there was a span of 13 bases. CDR3 DNA: TGCAGTGCTGGGGGGAGAGTCCAGCAGTACTTC. Amino acid sequence: CSAGGRVQQYF.

The chain is built from TRBV9 and TRBJ2-2; weak D call: TRBD2 (6 bases). The V end was cut by 10 bases, the J end by 3 bases, with 13 bases between. Germline V gene sequence: CDR1 SGDLS, CDR2 YYNGEE. This CDR3 has 13 residues. The CDR3: CAGEDTYTGELFF. The DNA of the CDR3 is TGTGCCGGGGAGGACACGTACACCGGGGAGCTGTTTTTT.

The chain uses TRBV6-5 and TRBJ2-2; the match to TRBD2 covers 13 bases. The CDR3 extends over 16 amino acids. V lost 4 bases to trimming and J lost 3 bases; unmatched junction nucleotides: 2. CDR1 is MNHEY and CDR2 is SVGAGI in the germline V gene. The chain's CDR3 is CASSFGLAGDTGELFF. CDR3 nucleotides: TGTGCCAGCAGTTTCGGACTAGCGGGGGACACCGGGGAGCTGTTTTTT.

The chain carries TRBV11-1 and TRBJ1-2; perhaps TRBD1 as D (6 bases). Germline CDR1 is SGHAT and CDR2 is FQDESV (reference sequence). The CDR3 contains 17 residues. Trimming cost V 4 bases and J 4 bases, with 22 bases left between them. CDR3 DNA: TGTGCCAGCAGCTATAACGTGGCGGGGGCCGGCCCCTATGGCTACACCTTC. Translated: CASSYNVAGAGPYGYTF.

As DNA, the CDR3 is TGTGCCAGCAGCCCGCCTTCGGGTCAGCCCCAGCATTTT. This codes for CASSPPSGQPQHF. This chain links TRBV21-1 with TRBJ1-5. TRBV21-1 is an annotated pseudogene. CDR3 length: 13 amino acids.

The chain joins TRBV19 to TRBJ1-4; possibly TRBD1 for D (5 bases). Germline CDR1 is LNHDA and CDR2 is SQIVND (reference sequence). This CDR3 is built from 18 residues. V gave up 5 bases and J gave up 0 bases, with 19 bases separating them. The CDR3 here is CASSPGRGGSATNEKLFF. CDR3 coding DNA: TGTGCCAGTAGTCCCGGGAGGGGCGGATCCGCAACTAATGAAAAACTGTTTTTT.

The rearrangement links TRBV5-1 to TRBJ1-5; 10 positions agree with TRBD1. The V gene's germline CDR1 is SGHRS and CDR2 YFSETQ. The CDR3 spans 15 residues. Germline trimming cut 4 bases from V and 4 bases from J; bases unmatched to any gene: 5. The CDR3, as DNA: TGCGCCAGCAGCCAAGGACAGGGGGATAATCAGCCCCAGCATTTT. Residues: CASSQGQGDNQPQHF.

The chain joins TRBV27 to TRBJ2-1; D might be TRBD2 (6 bases). The CDR3 is 15 residues long. The germline CDR1 and CDR2 sequences are MNHEY and SMNVEV (reference sequence). V lost 0 bases to trimming and J lost 8 bases, with 14 bases between them. The CDR3 DNA reads TGTGCCAGCAGTTTATCTTTGGGGGGAGTCGATGAGCAGTTCTTC. Protein product: CASSLSLGGVDEQFF.

V usage is TRBV18 and J usage is TRBJ2-7, with TRBD2 as a possible D gene (6 bases). This CDR3 comprises 13 residues. V was trimmed by 4 bases and J by 4 bases, leaving 11 bases between them. Per germline, CDR1 KGHSH and CDR2 LQKENI. The CDR3 loop is CASSQTGLYEQYF. The CDR3 nucleotides read TGTGCCAGCTCACAAACGGGACTTTACGAGCAGTACTTC.

This rearrangement joins TRBV10-3 to TRBJ2-7; the match to TRBD2 covers 8 bases. V shed 3 bases and J 5 bases; nucleotides not matched to a gene: 6. The CDR3 is 14 amino acids. Germline V gene lookup returns CDR1 ENHRY and CDR2 SYGVKD. This chain's CDR3 is CAISELAGRDEQYF. In DNA, the CDR3 is TGTGCCATCAGTGAATTAGCGGGACGCGACGAGCAGTACTTC.